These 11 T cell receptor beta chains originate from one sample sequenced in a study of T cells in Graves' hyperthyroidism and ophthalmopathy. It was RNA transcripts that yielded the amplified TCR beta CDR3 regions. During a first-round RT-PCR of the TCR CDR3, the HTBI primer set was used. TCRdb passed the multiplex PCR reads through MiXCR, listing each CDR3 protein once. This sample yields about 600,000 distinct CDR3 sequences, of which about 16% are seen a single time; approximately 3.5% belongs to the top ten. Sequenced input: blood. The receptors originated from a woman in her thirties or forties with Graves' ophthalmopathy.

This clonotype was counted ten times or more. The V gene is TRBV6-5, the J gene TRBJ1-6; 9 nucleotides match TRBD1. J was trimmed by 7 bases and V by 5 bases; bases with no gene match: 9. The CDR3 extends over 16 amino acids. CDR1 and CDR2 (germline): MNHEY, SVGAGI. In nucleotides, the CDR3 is TGTGCCAGCAGTCCTTATACAGGGGGCACGAATTCACCCCTCCACTTT. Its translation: CASSPYTGGTNSPLHF.

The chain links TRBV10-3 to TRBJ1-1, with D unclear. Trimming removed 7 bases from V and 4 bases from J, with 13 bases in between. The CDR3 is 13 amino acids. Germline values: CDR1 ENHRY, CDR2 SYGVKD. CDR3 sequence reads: CAINPDEGTEAFF. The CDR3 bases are TGTGCCATCAACCCTGACGAGGGCACTGAAGCTTTCTTT.

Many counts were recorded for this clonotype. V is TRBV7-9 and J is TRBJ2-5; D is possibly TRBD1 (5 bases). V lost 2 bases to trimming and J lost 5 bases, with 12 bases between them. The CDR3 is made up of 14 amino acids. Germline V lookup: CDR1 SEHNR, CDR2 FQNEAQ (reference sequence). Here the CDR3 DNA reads TGTGCCAGCAGCTTACCAGGGCTGGGGGAGACCCAGTACTTC. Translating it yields CASSLPGLGETQYF.

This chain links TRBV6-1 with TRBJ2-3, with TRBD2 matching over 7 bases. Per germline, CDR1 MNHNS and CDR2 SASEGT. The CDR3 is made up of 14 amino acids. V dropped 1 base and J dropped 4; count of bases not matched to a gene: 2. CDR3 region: CASSEGGGADTQYF. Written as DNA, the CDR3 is TGTGCCAGCAGTGAAGGGGGAGGGGCAGATACGCAGTATTTT.

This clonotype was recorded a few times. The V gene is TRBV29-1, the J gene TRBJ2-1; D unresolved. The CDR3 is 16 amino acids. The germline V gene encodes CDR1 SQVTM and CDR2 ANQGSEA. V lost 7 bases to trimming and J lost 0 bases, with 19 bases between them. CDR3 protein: CSAPRGRPTSYNEQFF. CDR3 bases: TGCAGCGCCCCGCGCGGACGACCCACCTCCTACAATGAGCAGTTCTTC.

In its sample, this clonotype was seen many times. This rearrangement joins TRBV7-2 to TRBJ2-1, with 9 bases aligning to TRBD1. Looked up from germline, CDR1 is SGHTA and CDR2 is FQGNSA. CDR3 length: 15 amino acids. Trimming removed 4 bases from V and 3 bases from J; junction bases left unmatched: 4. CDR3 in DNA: TGTGCCAGCAGCTACGACAGGGGGATCTACAATGAGCAGTTCTTC. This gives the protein CASSYDRGIYNEQFF. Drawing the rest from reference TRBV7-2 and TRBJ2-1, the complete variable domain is GAGVSQSPSNKVTEKGKDVELRCDPISGHTALYWYRQSLGQGLEFLIYFQGNSAPDKSGLPSDRFSAERTGGSVSTLTIQRTQQEDSAVYLCASSYDRGIYNEQFFGPGTRLTVL.

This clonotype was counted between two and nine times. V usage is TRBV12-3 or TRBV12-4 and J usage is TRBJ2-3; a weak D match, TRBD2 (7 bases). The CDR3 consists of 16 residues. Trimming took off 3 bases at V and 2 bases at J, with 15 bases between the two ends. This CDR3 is CASSFYPGGFTDTQYF. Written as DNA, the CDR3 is TGTGCCAGCAGTTTCTACCCGGGGGGCTTCACAGATACGCAGTATTTT.

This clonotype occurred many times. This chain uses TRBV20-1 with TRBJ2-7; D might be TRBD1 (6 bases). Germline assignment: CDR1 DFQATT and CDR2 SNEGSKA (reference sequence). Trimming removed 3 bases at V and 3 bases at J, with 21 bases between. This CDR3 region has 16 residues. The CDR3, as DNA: TGCAGTGCTAGTTATGGGACAAGAACCTTTTGCTACGAGCAGTACTTC. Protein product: CSASYGTRTFCYEQYF.

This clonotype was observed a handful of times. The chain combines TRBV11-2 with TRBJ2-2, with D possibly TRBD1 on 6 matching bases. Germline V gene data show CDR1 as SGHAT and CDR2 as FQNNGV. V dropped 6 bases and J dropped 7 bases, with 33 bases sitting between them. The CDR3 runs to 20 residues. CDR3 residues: CASRRVQGGKGGGFVGELFF. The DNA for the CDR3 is TGTGCCAGCAGAAGGGTTCAAGGGGGTAAAGGCGGCGGTTTTGTCGGGGAGCTGTTTTTT.

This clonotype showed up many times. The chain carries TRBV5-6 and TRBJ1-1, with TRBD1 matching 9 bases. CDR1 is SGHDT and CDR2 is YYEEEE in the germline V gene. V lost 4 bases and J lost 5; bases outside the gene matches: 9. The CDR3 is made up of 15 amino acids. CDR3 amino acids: CASSPTTGGWTEAFF. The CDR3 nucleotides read TGTGCCAGCAGCCCCACTACAGGGGGCTGGACTGAAGCTTTCTTT.

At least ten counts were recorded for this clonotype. The chain's CDR3 is CASSPEAGGDYGYTF. The CDR3 DNA is TGTGCCAGCTCACCCGAGGCAGGAGGGGACTATGGCTACACCTTC. V gene TRBV18 combines with J gene TRBJ1-2, with D perhaps matching TRBD1 (5 bases). The V end was cut by 3 bases, the J end by 3 bases, with 14 bases between. The CDR3 runs 15 residues. Germline-derived CDR1 and CDR2 are KGHSH and LQKENI.